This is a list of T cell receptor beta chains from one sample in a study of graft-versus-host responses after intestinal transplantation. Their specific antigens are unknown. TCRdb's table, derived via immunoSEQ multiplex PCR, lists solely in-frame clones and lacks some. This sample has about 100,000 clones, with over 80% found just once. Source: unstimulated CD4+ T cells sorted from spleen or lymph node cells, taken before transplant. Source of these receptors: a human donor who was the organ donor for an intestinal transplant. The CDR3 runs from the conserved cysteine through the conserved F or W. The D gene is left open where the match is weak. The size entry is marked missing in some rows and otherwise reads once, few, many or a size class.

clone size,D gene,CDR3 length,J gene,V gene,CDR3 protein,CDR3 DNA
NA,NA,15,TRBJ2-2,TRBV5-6,CASSLFKGRTGELFF,TGTGCCAGCAGCTTGTTCAAGGGGCGAACCGGGGAGCTGTTTTTT
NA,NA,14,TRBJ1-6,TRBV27,CASSLPGFRSPLHF,TGTGCCAGCAGTTTACCAGGGTTTCGTTCACCCCTCCACTTT
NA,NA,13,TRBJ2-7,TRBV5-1,CASSLASNYEQYF,TGCGCCAGCAGCTTGGCCAGCAACTACGAGCAGTACTTC
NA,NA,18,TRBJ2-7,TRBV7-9,CASSSPSSDRPIGYEQYF,TGTGCCAGCAGTTCTCCCTCCTCAGACAGACCAATTGGCTACGAGCAGTACTTC
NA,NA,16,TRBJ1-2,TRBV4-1,CASSQEGTPVRYGYTF,TGCGCCAGCAGCCAAGAAGGGACCCCGGTGCGGTATGGCTACACCTTC
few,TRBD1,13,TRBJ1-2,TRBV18,CASSPDRVNGYTF,TGTGCCAGCTCGCCGGACAGGGTTAATGGCTACACCTTC
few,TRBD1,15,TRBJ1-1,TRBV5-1,CASSLAGQGETEAFF,TGCGCCAGCAGCTTGGCGGGACAGGGGGAGACTGAAGCTTTCTTT
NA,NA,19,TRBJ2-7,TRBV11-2,CASSLVGLLRAGEYYEQYF,TGTGCCAGCAGCTTAGTGGGTTTGTTGCGGGCAGGGGAATACTACGAGCAGTACTTC
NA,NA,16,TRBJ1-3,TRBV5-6,CASSEQTDRLINTIYF,TGTGCCAGCAGCGAACAAACGGACCGATTAATAAACACCATATATTTT
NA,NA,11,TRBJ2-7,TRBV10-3,CAIAASYEQYF,TGTGCCATCGCTGCCTCCTACGAGCAGTACTTC
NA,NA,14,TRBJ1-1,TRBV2,CASSGGTGRGRAFF,TGTGCCAGCAGTGGCGGGACCGGACGGGGTCGGGCTTTCTTT
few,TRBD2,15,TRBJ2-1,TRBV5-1,CASSLLAGTSDEQFF,TGCGCCAGCAGCTTACTAGCGGGGACCTCTGATGAGCAGTTCTTC
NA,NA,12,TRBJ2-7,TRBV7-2,CASSLGPWEQYF,TGTGCCAGCAGCTTAGGGCCGTGGGAGCAGTACTTC
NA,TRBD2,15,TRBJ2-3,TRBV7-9,CASSLELAGTDTQYF,TGTGCCAGCAGCTTAGAACTAGCGGGCACAGATACGCAGTATTTT
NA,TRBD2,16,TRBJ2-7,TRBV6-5,CASSYTSGTSSYEQYF,TGTGCCAGCAGTTATACTAGCGGAACAAGCTCCTACGAGCAGTACTTC
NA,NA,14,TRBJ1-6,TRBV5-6,CASSLDPEGSPLHF,TGTGCCAGCAGCTTGGACCCAGAGGGTTCACCCCTCCACTTT
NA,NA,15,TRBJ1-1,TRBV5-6,CASSAVHAGYTEAFF,TGTGCCAGCAGCGCCGTACACGCAGGGTACACTGAAGCTTTCTTT